The entry that follows covers one T cell receptor beta chain sequence. This clone was picked up a small number of times. Its antigen is not yet known. Per-nucleotide qualities are absent, and no much larger clonotype sits a single base away. The sample is drawn from a study of cytomegalovirus exposure and HLA in healthy donors (dated by TCRdb to about 2017). Background on the whole study: According to an earlier analysis of 550 to 750 of the donors, 150 million to 200 million T cells yielded 120 million or so unique TCR beta sequences and about 300 Gb of sequence data. An early release covering about 600 HLA-typed donors comprised 250 to 350 gigabases of sequencing data and around 80 million unique TCR sequences. Of the approximately 400 genotyped donors, over 70% fell in the genetic ancestry cluster associated with self-reported Caucasian donors. The study aimed to test whether signatures of past pathogen exposure could be identified by cataloging public T cell receptors. The study used immunosequencing to profile the T cell repertoires of 666 subjects and linked those repertoires to cytomegalovirus serostatus. Besides the first cohort of about 730 subjects, a separate validation cohort made up of over 95 different subjects was used. To predict cytomegalovirus infection status, the study brought together high-throughput TCR immunosequencing, statistical association of individual TCRs with disease status, and machine learning. To study patterns of TCR occurrence, a later analysis re-analyzed previously published TCR beta repertoires from 666 donors and added high-resolution HLA genotyping. Rather than using new phenotypic data, the later analysis identified candidate immune exposures from TCR beta sequences and from how often those sequences occurred across donors. An earlier analysis of several hundred of the donors applied high-throughput TCR beta sequencing to assess whether each TCR beta V gene segment acted as functional or pseudogenic. Donor age, sex, ethnicity and CMV serostatus were compiled alongside the repertoire data. In a later genetic analysis, genome-wide SNP genotypes for about 60% of the 666 donors were used, and that subset was treated as a discovery cohort. All discovery cohort repertoires had been generated using a single sequencing platform. HLA typing covered class I and class II loci at four-digit resolution. The number of donors typed differed by locus, with about 629-630 for A, B, C, DRB1 and DQB1, approximately 500 for DQA1, about 610 for DPA1, and over 400 for DPB1. Roughly five DR-DQ haplotypes were handled as single units for association and clustering, since linkage in the cohort was strong. Among almost 400 genotyped donors of the cohort, an average of roughly 240,000 unique TCR beta nucleotide sequences were sequenced per donor, roughly 20% of them non-productive.

The cohort was made up of about 610 healthy bone marrow donors. At the time of sampling, every cohort member was nominally healthy, though immune exposures that went unrecorded were likely present. The donor tested CMV seropositive, placing the donor among the 310 or so seropositive members of the cohort. A peripheral blood sample was collected from each donor, and TCR beta sequencing was performed on peripheral blood mononuclear cells. The Qiagen DNeasy Blood Extraction Kit was used to extract genomic DNA from the blood cell samples. Receptor libraries were prepared by the immunoSEQ multiplex PCR assay. For the multiplex PCR, a mixture combining 60 forward primers for TCR Vbeta segments and 13 reverse primers for TCR Jbeta segments was used. Amplification of the CDR3 region of rearranged TCR beta genes was performed with a multiplex PCR assay on genomic DNA. On the Illumina HiSeq System, the amplified TCR beta libraries were sequenced as 87-base-pair reads. Turning to the authors' computational methods: A later analysis tallied 75 million to 95 million unique TCR beta chains across the 666 repertoires, and about 12 million of those chains were shared by two or more donors. Raw reads were error-corrected and collapsed into unique sequences by a nearest-neighbor algorithm in which closely related sequences were merged to remove PCR and sequencing errors. Alignment of CDR3 sequences to IMGT reference sequences was used to assign V, D and J gene segments. Each retained sequence needed at least a six-nucleotide match to both a V gene segment and a J gene segment. A rearrangement was called productive if the CDR3 had no stop codons and remained in frame with V and J, and every other rearrangement was called non-productive. CDR3 was defined by IMGT convention, running from the second conserved V-encoded cysteine to the conserved J-encoded phenylalanine. The earlier analysis of 587 of the donors excluded sequences that lacked an unambiguous match to a single V gene segment. In an earlier analysis of several hundred of the donors, V segments were called functional above 56.7% productive rearrangements and were called segregating when the between-donor standard deviation exceeded 5%. To diagnose cytomegalovirus status from the catalog of TCR beta chain sequences, a statistical classification framework was built. In a later analysis, TCR nucleotide sequences were compared against IMGT/GENE-DB human TR gene sequences so that V and J genes could be assigned. A later analysis assigned CDR3 sequences and most-parsimonious VDJ recombination scenarios with the TCRdist pipeline. In a later analysis, each TCR beta chain was defined by its CDR3 amino acid sequence together with its V-gene family, and reads without a unique V-gene family were excluded. A later analysis removed 550 to 700 highly shared, low-generation-probability nucleotide sequences to deal with suspected cross-contamination and a sequencing artifact. In a later analysis, a clonal expansion index for each public chain was calculated from normalized within-repertoire ranks of inferred template counts. In a later analysis, generation probabilities were computed with a VDJ recombination model fitted to out-of-frame rearrangements, and the resulting probabilities were checked against IGoR. In a later analysis, hypergeometric tests were used to score TCR-TCR, TCR-HLA and TCR-CMV co-occurrence, with a repertoire-size bias correction applied to TCR pairs. False discovery rates were estimated in a later analysis by permuting HLA or CMV assignments 20 times. In a later analysis, co-occurring TCRs were grouped with DBSCAN, and TCRdist sequence similarity was added when clustering was performed within HLA-allele-positive subsets. Repertoires with fewer than 30,000 or more than 120,000 public chains were left out of co-occurrence clustering, as were about 5 repertoires with anomalous nucleotide sharing. TCRdb re-hosts the immuneACCESS table, in-frame sequences only. Its copies lack some clones; in the studies checked, an unresolved V gene accounts for under half of them, and the cause for the rest is not known. V and J calls and clone size are as listed in that table; D and trimming were resolved from the DNA. The sample data list over 150,000 clones, and 60% to 75% of these were observed just once. About 2.7% of the sample rests with the top ten.

The CDR3 sequence holds 15 residues, the cysteine and phenylalanine included. Left in the record is the CDR3 DNA by itself, 45 bases read in frame from the first base. CDR1 and CDR2 are drawn from the germline V gene (reference sequence): SEHNR, FQNEAQ. Trimming takes 3 bases off V and 3 bases off J; junction bases not matched to a gene: 5. Overall results and qualifications from the work: The presence/absence analyses assumed that sequencing depth was roughly uniform across donors, and that assumption may not be true. In a later analysis, more than 15,000 TCR beta sequences were associated with specific HLA alleles at a false discovery rate of 0.05. According to a later analysis, TCR association rates differed among HLA loci, with DRB1 alleles showing the most associated TCRs and HLA-C alleles showing the fewest. A cluster of highly shared sequence variants was judged likely to represent a technical artifact of the sequencing pipeline. In vitro tests confirmed that a few of the cytomegalovirus-associated TCR beta chains recognize cytomegalovirus antigens. A later genetic analysis associated a missense DCLRE1C variant with V-gene and J-gene trimming of TCR beta chains, and an independent cohort replicated the association. A later analysis found that most CMV-associated TCR beta chains appeared HLA-restricted, with HLA associations seemingly driven largely by CMV exposure. Linkage disequilibrium might explain the correlated functional status among segregating V segments, but an unknown experimental factor could not be ruled out. A later analysis found that HLA-associated TCR beta chains were more clonally expanded and had lower generation probabilities than equally common non-associated chains. According to the authors, the approach could potentially be generalized to other disease states and immunological phenotypes. In a later analysis, several top co-occurrence clusters were reported to appear linked to parvovirus B19, influenza, CMV and Epstein-Barr virus. In the study, about 150 TCR beta chains were listed as associated with cytomegalovirus. Because counts were too low, roughly 17 rarely observed V segments, including chromosome 9 orphons, were left out of the earlier analysis of 587 of the donors. Most TCR sequences were seen in very few donors, while some public TCRs were found in many individuals. Because the 87-base-pair reads could not distinguish some IMGT-functional V segments, including TRBV6-2 and TRBV6-3, those segments were excluded. CMV serostatus was the only immune exposure information available for the cohort. Assigning TCR associations to individual alleles was difficult when HLA alleles, especially DR and DQ, strongly co-occurred. In an earlier analysis of approximately 590 of the donors, most TCR beta V segments appeared in productive rearrangements about 87% or about 30% of the time, broadly matching IMGT annotations. Only TCR beta chains were sequenced in this cohort, and the absence of alpha or paired-chain data limited detectable features. A further reported finding was that TCR beta sequences accurately predicted the HLA-A and HLA-B alleles for most subjects in the first cohort. Because some donors lacked HLA typing at each locus, the association tests relied only on the typed subset. The classifier was reported to diagnose cytomegalovirus status with high specificity and sensitivity in both the original and validation cohorts. Compared with the 666-donor mean, donors in an Asian-associated ancestry cluster had fewer N-insertions in productive TCRs, according to a later genetic analysis.

The source is a woman aged 45-65 years in good health and CMV-seropositive. Input material: PBMCs. The chain uses TRBV7-9 and TRBJ2-1, with 7 bases aligning to TRBD1. The DNA sequence is TGTGCCAGCAGCTTTGAGGGGGCGTTCTACAATGAGCAGTTCTTC. Translated, it gives CASSFEGAFYNEQFF.